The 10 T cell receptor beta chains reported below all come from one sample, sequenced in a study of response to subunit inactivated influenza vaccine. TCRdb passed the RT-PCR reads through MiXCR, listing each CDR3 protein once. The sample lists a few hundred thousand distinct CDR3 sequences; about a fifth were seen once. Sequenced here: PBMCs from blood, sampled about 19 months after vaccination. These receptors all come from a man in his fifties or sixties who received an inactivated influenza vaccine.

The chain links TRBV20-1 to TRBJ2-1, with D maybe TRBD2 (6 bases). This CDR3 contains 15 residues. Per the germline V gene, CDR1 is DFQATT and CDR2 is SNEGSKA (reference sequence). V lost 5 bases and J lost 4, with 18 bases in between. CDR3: CSAAPRTTLYNEQFF. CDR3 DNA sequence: TGCAGTGCTGCGCCCAGGACTACCTTATACAATGAGCAGTTCTTC.

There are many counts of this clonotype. The DNA for the CDR3 is TGCAGTGCTACACAGGGGGGAAACACTGAAGCTTTCTTT. Protein: CSATQGGNTEAFF. The rearrangement uses TRBV20-1 and TRBJ1-1, with 8 positions matching TRBD1. Germline V gene sequence: CDR1 DFQATT, CDR2 SNEGSKA (reference sequence). The CDR3 loop spans 13 amino acids. Trimming took 4 bases from V and 2 from J; bases not matched to a gene: 3.

The CDR3 loop reads CASSWWFGQGSYEQYF. Here the CDR3 DNA reads TGTGCCAGCAGCTGGTGGTTTGGACAGGGGTCCTACGAGCAGTACTTC. The V gene is TRBV5-6, the J gene TRBJ2-7, with TRBD1 identical over 9 bases. Germline CDR1 is SGHDT and CDR2 is YYEEEE. V lost 3 bases, J lost 1 base, and 8 bases stayed unmatched. The CDR3 extends over 16 amino acids.

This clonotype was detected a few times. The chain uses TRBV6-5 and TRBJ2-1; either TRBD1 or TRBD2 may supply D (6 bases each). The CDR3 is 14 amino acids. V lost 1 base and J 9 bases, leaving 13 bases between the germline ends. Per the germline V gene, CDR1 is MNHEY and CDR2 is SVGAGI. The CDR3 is CASSYFWGAGEQFF. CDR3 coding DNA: TGTGCCAGCAGTTACTTTTGGGGGGCTGGTGAGCAGTTCTTC.

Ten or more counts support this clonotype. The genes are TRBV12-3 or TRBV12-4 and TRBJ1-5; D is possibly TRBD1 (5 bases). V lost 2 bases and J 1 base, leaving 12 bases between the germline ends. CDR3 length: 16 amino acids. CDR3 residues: CASSLYGGRSNQPQHF. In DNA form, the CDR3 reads TGTGCCAGCAGTTTATACGGGGGAAGGAGCAATCAGCCCCAGCATTTT.

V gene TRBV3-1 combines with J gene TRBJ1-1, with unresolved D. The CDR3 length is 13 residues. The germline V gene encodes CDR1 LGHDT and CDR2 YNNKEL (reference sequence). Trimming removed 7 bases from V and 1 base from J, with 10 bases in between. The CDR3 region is CASTPRWNTEAFF. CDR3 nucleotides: TGTGCCAGCACCCCTCGGTGGAACACTGAAGCTTTCTTT.

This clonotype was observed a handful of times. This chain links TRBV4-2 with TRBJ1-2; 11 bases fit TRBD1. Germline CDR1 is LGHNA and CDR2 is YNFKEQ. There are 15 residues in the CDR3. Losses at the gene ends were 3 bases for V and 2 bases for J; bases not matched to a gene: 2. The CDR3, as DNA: TGTGCCAGCAGCCAGGGACAGGGGGAGAACTATGGCTACACCTTC. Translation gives CASSQGQGENYGYTF.

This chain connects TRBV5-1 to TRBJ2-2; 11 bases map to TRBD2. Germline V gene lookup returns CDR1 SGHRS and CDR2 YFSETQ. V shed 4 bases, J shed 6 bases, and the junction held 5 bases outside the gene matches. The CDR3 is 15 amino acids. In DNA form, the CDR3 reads TGCGCCAGCAGCCTCCTAGCGGGAGGAGCCGGGGAGCTGTTTTTT. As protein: CASSLLAGGAGELFF.

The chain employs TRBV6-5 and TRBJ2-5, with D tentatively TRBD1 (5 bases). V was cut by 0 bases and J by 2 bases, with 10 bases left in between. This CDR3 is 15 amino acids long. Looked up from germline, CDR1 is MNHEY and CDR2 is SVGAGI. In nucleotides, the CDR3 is TGTGCCAGCAGTTACTCGACAGTTATTCAAGAGACCCAGTACTTC. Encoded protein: CASSYSTVIQETQYF.

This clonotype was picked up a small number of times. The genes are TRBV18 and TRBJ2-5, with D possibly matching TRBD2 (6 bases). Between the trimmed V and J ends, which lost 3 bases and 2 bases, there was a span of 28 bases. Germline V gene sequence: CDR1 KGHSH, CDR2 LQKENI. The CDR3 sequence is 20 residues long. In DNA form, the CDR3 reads TGTGCCAGCTCACCGCTCATCGTGGGGGGAGGAAGCGGGCGTCAAGAGACCCAGTACTTC. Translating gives CASSPLIVGGGSGRQETQYF.